These T cell receptor beta chains were read from a single sample in a study of blood T cell repertoires in COVID-19. The assay was immunoSEQ multiplex PCR, and TCRdb's table has in-frame clones only and misses some. The sample yields about 160,000 clones, approximately 82% seen once. The specimen was peripheral blood. These TCRs come from a woman older than 75 with acute or convalescent COVID-19. CDR3s include the opening cysteine and the closing phenylalanine or tryptophan. Each record gives: J gene, D gene, V gene, CDR3 protein, CDR3 DNA. The D gene is left open where the match is weak.

J gene: TRBJ2-6; D gene: TRBD1; V gene: TRBV5-4; CDR3 protein: CASRLGQGVAGANVLTF; CDR3 DNA: TGTGCCAGCAGACTCGGACAGGGAGTCGCTGGGGCCAACGTCCTGACTTTC
J gene: TRBJ1-4; D gene: -; V gene: TRBV3-1/TRBV3-2; CDR3 protein: CASSQDVRRGYNEKLFF; CDR3 DNA: TGTGCCAGCAGCCAAGATGTCCGGAGAGGGTATAATGAAAAACTGTTTTTT
J gene: TRBJ2-1; D gene: TRBD2; V gene: TRBV10-3; CDR3 protein: CAISTSGNYNEQFF; CDR3 DNA: TGTGCCATCAGTACTAGCGGAAACTACAATGAGCAGTTCTTC
J gene: TRBJ1-2; D gene: -; V gene: TRBV15; CDR3 protein: CATSRDLTQNYGYTF; CDR3 DNA: TGTGCCACCAGCAGAGACCTAACACAGAACTATGGCTACACCTTC
J gene: TRBJ1-2; D gene: TRBD1; V gene: TRBV6-6; CDR3 protein: CASSYQGAGYGYTF; CDR3 DNA: TGTGCCAGCAGTTACCAGGGGGCGGGCTATGGCTACACCTTC
J gene: TRBJ1-3; D gene: -; V gene: TRBV7-2; CDR3 protein: CASSLGGGGNTIYF; CDR3 DNA: TGTGCCAGCAGCTTAGGAGGAGGGGGAAACACCATATATTTT
J gene: TRBJ2-5; D gene: -; V gene: TRBV5-1; CDR3 protein: CASSSQTGQETQYF; CDR3 DNA: TGCGCCAGCAGCTCGCAGACAGGTCAAGAGACCCAGTACTTC
J gene: TRBJ1-6; D gene: TRBD1; V gene: TRBV11-2; CDR3 protein: CASRHPGQQNSPLHF; CDR3 DNA: TGTGCCAGCAGACATCCGGGACAGCAAAATTCACCCCTCCACTTT
J gene: TRBJ1-6; D gene: TRBD1; V gene: TRBV5-4; CDR3 protein: CASSLTGQLSPLHF; CDR3 DNA: TGTGCCAGCAGCTTGACGGGACAGCTTTCACCCCTCCACTTT
J gene: TRBJ1-5; D gene: -; V gene: TRBV15; CDR3 protein: CATSRGPSGNQPQHF; CDR3 DNA: TGTGCCACCAGCAGAGGCCCGTCAGGGAATCAGCCCCAGCATTTT
J gene: TRBJ1-6; D gene: -; V gene: TRBV25-1; CDR3 protein: CASSGEGTTSSYNSPLHF; CDR3 DNA: TGTGCCAGCAGTGGAGAGGGGACAACGAGCTCCTATAATTCACCCCTCCACTTT
J gene: TRBJ1-1; D gene: -; V gene: TRBV6-5; CDR3 protein: CAVRDIMNTEAFF; CDR3 DNA: TGTGCCGTTCGGGACATCATGAACACTGAAGCTTTCTTT
J gene: TRBJ2-1; D gene: TRBD2; V gene: TRBV7-6; CDR3 protein: CASSPSSGSLYEQFF; CDR3 DNA: TGTGCCAGCAGCCCCTCTAGCGGGAGTCTCTATGAGCAGTTCTTC
J gene: TRBJ1-1; D gene: -; V gene: TRBV6-5; CDR3 protein: CASSKTGSEAFF; CDR3 DNA: TGTGCCAGCAGTAAAACAGGGAGCGAAGCTTTCTTT
J gene: TRBJ2-3; D gene: TRBD1; V gene: TRBV6-5; CDR3 protein: CASSYSSRGTDTQYF; CDR3 DNA: TGTGCCAGCAGTTACTCTTCCAGGGGGACAGATACGCAGTATTTT
J gene: TRBJ1-2; D gene: -; V gene: TRBV29-1; CDR3 protein: CSVQQGHGYTF; CDR3 DNA: TGCAGCGTTCAACAGGGACATGGCTACACCTTC
J gene: TRBJ2-3; D gene: TRBD1; V gene: TRBV3-1/TRBV3-2; CDR3 protein: CASSLQGATDTQYF; CDR3 DNA: TGTGCCAGCAGCCTCCAGGGGGCCACAGATACGCAGTATTTT
J gene: TRBJ2-1; D gene: TRBD2; V gene: TRBV9; CDR3 protein: CASSRLAGFNEQFF; CDR3 DNA: TGTGCCAGCAGCCGACTAGCGGGGTTCAATGAGCAGTTCTTC
J gene: TRBJ1-1; D gene: TRBD1; V gene: TRBV24-1; CDR3 protein: CATSDLKDRGRGNTEAFF; CDR3 DNA: TGTGCCACCAGTGACCTCAAAGACAGGGGGCGTGGGAACACTGAAGCTTTCTTT
J gene: TRBJ2-5; D gene: -; V gene: TRBV6-1; CDR3 protein: CASSEGPGETQYF; CDR3 DNA: TGTGCCAGCAGTGAGGGCCCAGGGGAGACCCAGTACTTC